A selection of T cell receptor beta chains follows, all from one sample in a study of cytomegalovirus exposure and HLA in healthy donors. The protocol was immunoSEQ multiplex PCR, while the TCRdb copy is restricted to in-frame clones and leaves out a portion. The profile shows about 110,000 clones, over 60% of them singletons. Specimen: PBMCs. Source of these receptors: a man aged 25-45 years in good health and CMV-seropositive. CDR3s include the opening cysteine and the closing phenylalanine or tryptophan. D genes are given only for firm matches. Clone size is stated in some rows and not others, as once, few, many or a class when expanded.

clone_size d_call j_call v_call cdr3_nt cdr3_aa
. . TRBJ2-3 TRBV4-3 TGCGCCAGCAGCCAAGAGTGGCGAGGGGGAAGCGATACGCAGTATTTT CASSQEWRGGSDTQYF
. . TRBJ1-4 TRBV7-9 TGTGCCAGCAGCCACGATGCGGGGGGCGAAAAACTGTTTTTT CASSHDAGGEKLFF
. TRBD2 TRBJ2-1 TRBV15 TGTGCCACCAGCAAATTCGGGGGGGGCTCCTACAATGAGCAGTTCTTC CATSKFGGGSYNEQFF
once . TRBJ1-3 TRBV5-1 TGCGCCAGCAGCTTGATCGGGGTTTTCTCTGGAAACACCATATATTTT CASSLIGVFSGNTIYF
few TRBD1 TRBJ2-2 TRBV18 TGTGCCAGCTCACCCAAGGACAGGGGGCATGCCGGGGAGCTGTTTTTT CASSPKDRGHAGELFF
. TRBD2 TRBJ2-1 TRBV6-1 TGTGCCAGCAGGGCTAGCGGGGGGCCACGCCATGAGCAGTTCTTC CASRASGGPRHEQFF
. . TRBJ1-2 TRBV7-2 TGTGCCAGCAGCCAAGGGGGGGTAGTCAACTATGGCTACACCTTC CASSQGGVVNYGYTF
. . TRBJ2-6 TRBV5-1 TGCGCCAGCAGCATAATCGGGGCTGGGGCCAACGTCCTGACTTTC CASSIIGAGANVLTF
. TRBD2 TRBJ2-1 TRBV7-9 TGTGCCAGCAGCCCAACCACCTTAGCGGGGGGGCGGGATGAGCAGTTCTTC CASSPTTLAGGRDEQFF
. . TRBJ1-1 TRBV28 TGTGCCAGCAGTTACGACGGGACTTCGGATGAAGCTTTCTTT CASSYDGTSDEAFF
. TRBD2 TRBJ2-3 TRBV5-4 TGTGCCAGCAGCTTGACGGGGGGAAGGGCGGATACGCAGTATTTT CASSLTGGRADTQYF
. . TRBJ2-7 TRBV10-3 TGTGCCATCAGTGTAGTAACCTACGAGCAGTACTTC CAISVVTYEQYF
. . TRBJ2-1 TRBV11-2 TGTGCCAGCAGCCTACTAAGGCTAGCGAAAGCCTACAATGAGCAGTTCTTC CASSLLRLAKAYNEQFF
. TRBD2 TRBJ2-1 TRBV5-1 TGCGCCAGCAGCATCGGGACTAGCGACAATGAGCAGTTCTTC CASSIGTSDNEQFF
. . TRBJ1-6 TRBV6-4 TGTGCCAGCAGTGACGGGGCCCGCAATTCACCCCTCCACTTT CASSDGARNSPLHF
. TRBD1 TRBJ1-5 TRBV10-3 TGTGCCATCAGCATGACAGGGGCGAGCAATCAGCCCCAGCATTTT CAISMTGASNQPQHF
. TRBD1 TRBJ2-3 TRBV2 TGTGCCAGCGCCGGACAGGGCACAGATACGCAGTATTTT CASAGQGTDTQYF
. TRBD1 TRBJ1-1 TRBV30 TGTGCCTGGCACATTAGGGGGCGCACGGCTGAAGCTTTCTTT CAWHIRGRTAEAFF
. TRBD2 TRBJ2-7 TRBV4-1 TGCGCCAGCAGCCAAGATCTTATGCGGGGGTGGTCCTACGAGCAGTACTTC CASSQDLMRGWSYEQYF
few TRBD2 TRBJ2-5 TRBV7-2 TGTGCCAGCAGCTTAGTAGGCGGGGGGAACCAAGAGACCCAGTACTTC CASSLVGGGNQETQYF
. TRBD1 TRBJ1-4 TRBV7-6 TGTGCCAGCAGCTTAGGAGGGACAGAAAGGGAAAAACTGTTTTTT CASSLGGTEREKLFF
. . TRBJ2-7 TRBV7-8 TGTGCCAGCAGCTTAGAACAGGGGGAGGGCGAGCAGTACTTC CASSLEQGEGEQYF
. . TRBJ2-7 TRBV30 TGTGCCTGGAGTGTGATATCAGGTAACGAGCAGTACTTC CAWSVISGNEQYF
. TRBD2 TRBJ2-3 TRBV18 TGTGCCAGCTCGTCACTAGCGGAGACAGATACGCAGTATTTT CASSSLAETDTQYF
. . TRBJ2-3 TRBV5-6 TGTGCCAGCAGCTTGCTCAGCGGCTGGGGGCAGTATTTT CASSLLSGWGQYF
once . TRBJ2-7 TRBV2 TGTGCCGGCCGGGACTTCTCCTACGAGCAGTACTTC CAGRDFSYEQYF
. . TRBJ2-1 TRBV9 TGTGCCAGCGGGTCGGTGGAGGGCTACAATGAGCAGTTCTTC CASGSVEGYNEQFF
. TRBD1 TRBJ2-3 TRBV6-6 TGTGCCAGCAGTTACCCTGACAGGGGCACAGATACGCAGTATTTT CASSYPDRGTDTQYF